These 2 T cell receptor beta chains originate from one sample sequenced in a study of blood T cell repertoires in COVID-19. The table came from immunoSEQ multiplex PCR; TCRdb's copy has only in-frame clones and leaves some out. The repertoire includes roughly 99,000 clones, 75% to 95% of them detected once, and around 1.2% sits in the top ten. The sequenced material came from peripheral blood. The receptors shown here come from a woman aged 25 to 39 with acute or convalescent COVID-19.

The CDR3 nucleotides read TGTGCCAGCAGCCAAGTCCCCAGGGCACCAAACTATGGCTACACCTTC. This encodes CASSQVPRAPNYGYTF. J is TRBJ1-2 and V is TRBV4-2; weak D call: TRBD1 (5 bases). The V end lost 1 base, the J end lost 2 bases, and 14 bases lay between the germline ends. Per the germline V gene, CDR1 is LGHNA and CDR2 is YNFKEQ. CDR3 length: 16 amino acids.

V usage is TRBV7-2 and J usage is TRBJ1-1, with 7 bases that match TRBD1. The germline CDR1 and CDR2 sequences are SGHTA and FQGNSA. The V segment lost 5 bases and the J segment 8 bases; nucleotides outside the gene matches: 14. This CDR3 region has 15 residues. In DNA, the CDR3 is TGTGCCAGCAGCGAGACTAGGGGGCGTTTCGCCGAAGCTTTCTTT. This gives the protein CASSETRGRFAEAFF.